Shown below are 10 T cell receptor beta chains from a single sample sequenced in a study of radiation and T cells in renal cell carcinoma. Documented time point: baseline pretreatment blood. Treatment of the sample: 15 Gy SBRT to primary tumor, nephrectomy 4 weeks later. TCRdb keeps only in-frame clones here, not all; method: immunoSEQ multiplex PCR. The profile shows some 100,000 clones, approximately 83% of them singletons. The sequencing here drew on blood, taken from a patient whose treatment included radiotherapy and nephrectomy. The receptors originated from a man in his 60s with renal cell carcinoma.

V gene TRBV28 combines with J gene TRBJ1-1, with unresolved D. The V and J ends lost 2 bases and 5 bases respectively, with 9 bases between them. The CDR3 has 13 amino acids. Per the germline V gene, CDR1 is MDHEN and CDR2 is SYDVKM. CDR3 sequence (DNA): TGTGCCAGCAGTTTACTCTGGGAAACTGAAGCTTTCTTT. Translating it yields CASSLLWETEAFF.

The chain joins TRBV9 to TRBJ2-2; no reliable D call. Trimming took off 0 bases at V and 5 bases at J, with 8 bases between the two ends. Germline CDR1 is SGDLS and CDR2 is YYNGEE. This CDR3 is built from 14 residues. The CDR3 loop reads CASSVATSTGELFF. CDR3 DNA: TGTGCCAGCAGCGTAGCTACGAGTACCGGGGAGCTGTTTTTT.

On this clone: Being one base from a much bigger clone, this may be a read error. J is TRBJ1-4 and V is TRBV9; D may be TRBD1 (5 bases). The CDR3 contains 14 residues. The germline CDR1 and CDR2 sequences are SGDLS and YYNGEE. For the CDR3, the DNA is TGTGTCAGCAGCGTAGGGACGCATGACGAAAAACTGTTTTTT. Its protein product is CVSSVGTHDEKLFF.

The chain couples TRBV4-2 to TRBJ2-7; a possible D gene is TRBD2 (6 bases). In germline, CDR1 is LGHNA, CDR2 YNFKEQ. The CDR3 extends over 14 amino acids. Trimming took off 5 bases at V and 5 bases at J, with 16 bases between the two ends. The CDR3 coding sequence is TGTGCCAGCAGCTCCGCCCGACTAGGGGACGAGCAGTACTTC. Translating it yields CASSSARLGDEQYF.

The chain uses TRBV28 and TRBJ2-1; D is possibly TRBD2 (6 bases). This CDR3 spans 15 amino acids. V lost 5 bases and J lost 11, with 22 bases in between. Germline loops: CDR1 MDHEN, CDR2 SYDVKM. This chain's CDR3 is CASSRRGSRREKQFF. The CDR3 coding sequence is TGTGCCAGCAGTCGGCGGGGTAGCCGTAGGGAGAAGCAGTTCTTC.

The chain joins TRBV5-1 to TRBJ2-1; 11 bases are a match to TRBD2. Germline V gives CDR1 SGHRS, CDR2 YFSETQ. V shed 4 bases and J 8 bases; nucleotides not matched to a gene: 5. The CDR3 contains 14 residues. CDR3 DNA: TGCGCCAGCAGCCTAGCGGGAGGAACGGATGAGCAGTTCTTC. Translated, it gives CASSLAGGTDEQFF.

The chain joins TRBV5-1 to TRBJ2-1, with 7 bases lining up with TRBD2. There are 15 residues in the CDR3. After removal of 4 bases from V and 2 bases from J, the junction contained 6 bases not matched to a gene. Germline loops: CDR1 SGHRS, CDR2 YFSETQ. Here the CDR3 DNA reads TGCGCCAGCAGCCTGGGTGGGACTACCTACAATGAGCAGTTCTTC. It translates to CASSLGGTTYNEQFF.

The rearrangement uses TRBV2 and TRBJ2-5; 15 bases align to TRBD2. Germline lookup yields CDR1 SNHLY and CDR2 FYNNEI. V lost 6 bases to trimming and J lost 7 bases; unmatched junction nucleotides: 12. The CDR3 contains 17 residues. The CDR3 region is CASSVLRTSGRAGTQYF. The CDR3 region has the DNA TGTGCCAGCAGCGTGCTTCGGACTAGCGGGAGGGCCGGGACCCAGTACTTC.

In this sample, this clone turned up a few times. The chain recombines TRBV20-1 with TRBJ2-7; the D gene is possibly TRBD2 (5 bases). V was cut by 5 bases and J by 4 bases, with 9 bases left in between. The CDR3 covers 11 residues. Germline CDR1 reads DFQATT; CDR2 reads SNEGSKA (reference sequence). This CDR3 reads CSAGLVYEQYF. The DNA for the CDR3 is TGCAGTGCTGGACTCGTTTACGAGCAGTACTTC.

The gene calls are TRBV19 and TRBJ2-1; D tentatively fits TRBD1 or TRBD2 (5 bases each). The CDR3 loop spans 15 amino acids. Trimming pared 6 bases from V and 0 bases from J, leaving 12 bases between. CDR1 LNHDA and CDR2 SQIVND come from the germline V gene (reference sequence). The CDR3 nucleotides read TGTGCCAGTAGGACACCGGGACGCTCCTACAATGAGCAGTTCTTC. It specifies CASRTPGRSYNEQFF.